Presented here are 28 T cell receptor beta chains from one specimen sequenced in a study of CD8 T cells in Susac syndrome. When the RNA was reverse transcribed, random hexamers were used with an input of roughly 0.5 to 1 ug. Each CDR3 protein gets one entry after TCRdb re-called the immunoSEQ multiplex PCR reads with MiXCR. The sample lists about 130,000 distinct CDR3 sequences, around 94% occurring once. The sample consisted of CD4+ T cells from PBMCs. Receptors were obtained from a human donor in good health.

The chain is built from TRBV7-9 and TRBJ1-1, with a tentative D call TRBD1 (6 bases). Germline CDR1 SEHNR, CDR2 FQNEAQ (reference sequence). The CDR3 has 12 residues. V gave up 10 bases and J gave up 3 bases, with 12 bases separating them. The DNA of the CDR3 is TGTGCCATCTCTGAGGGGGACACTGAAGCTTTCTTT. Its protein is CAISEGDTEAFF.

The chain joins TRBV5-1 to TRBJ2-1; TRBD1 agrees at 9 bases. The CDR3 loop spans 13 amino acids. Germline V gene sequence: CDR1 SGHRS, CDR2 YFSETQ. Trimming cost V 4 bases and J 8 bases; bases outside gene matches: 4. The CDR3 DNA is TGCGCCAGCAGCCGGGACAGGGAGGATGAGCAGTTCTTC. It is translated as CASSRDREDEQFF.

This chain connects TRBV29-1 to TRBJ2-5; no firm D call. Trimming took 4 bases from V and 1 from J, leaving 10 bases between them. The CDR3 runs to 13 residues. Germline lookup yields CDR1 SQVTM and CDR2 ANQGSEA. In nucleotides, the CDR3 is TGCAGCGTTGCCAGGCTTATCCAAGAGACCCAGTACTTC. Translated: CSVARLIQETQYF. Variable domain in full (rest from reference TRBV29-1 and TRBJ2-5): SAVISQKPSRDICQRGTSLTIQCQVDSQVTMMFWYRQQPGQSLTLIATANQGSEATYESGFVIDKFPISRPNLTFSTLTVSNMSPEDSSIYLCSVARLIQETQYFGPGTRLLVL.

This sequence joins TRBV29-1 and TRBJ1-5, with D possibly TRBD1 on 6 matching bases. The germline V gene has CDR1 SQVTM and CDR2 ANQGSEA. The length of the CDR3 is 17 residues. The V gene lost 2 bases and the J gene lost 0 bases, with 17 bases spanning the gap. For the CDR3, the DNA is TGCAGCGTTGAATTCGAACAGGGCCTTTATAGCAATCAGCCCCAGCATTTT. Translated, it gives CSVEFEQGLYSNQPQHF.

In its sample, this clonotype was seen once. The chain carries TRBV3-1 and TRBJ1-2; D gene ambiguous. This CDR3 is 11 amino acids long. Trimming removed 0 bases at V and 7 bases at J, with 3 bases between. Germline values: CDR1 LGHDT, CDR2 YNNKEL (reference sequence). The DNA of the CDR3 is TGTGCCAGCAGCCAAGAGAGTGGCTACACCTTC. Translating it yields CASSQESGYTF. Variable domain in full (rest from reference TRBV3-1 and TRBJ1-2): DTAVSQTPKYLVTQMGNDKSIKCEQNLGHDTMYWYKQDSKKFLKIMFSYNNKELIINETVPNRFSPKSPDKAHLNLHINSLELGDSAVYFCASSQESGYTFGSGTRLTVV.

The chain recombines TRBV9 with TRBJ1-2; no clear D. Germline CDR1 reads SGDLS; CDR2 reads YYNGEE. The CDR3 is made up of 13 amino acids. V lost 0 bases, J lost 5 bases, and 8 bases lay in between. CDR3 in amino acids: CASSVDGVYGYTF. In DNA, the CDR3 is TGTGCCAGCAGCGTAGACGGGGTTTATGGCTACACCTTC.

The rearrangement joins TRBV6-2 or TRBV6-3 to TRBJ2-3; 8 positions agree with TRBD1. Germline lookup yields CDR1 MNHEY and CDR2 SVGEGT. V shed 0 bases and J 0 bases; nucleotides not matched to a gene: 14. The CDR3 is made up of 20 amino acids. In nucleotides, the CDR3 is TGTGCCAGCAGTTACTCAGCCGACAAGAGGGGACAGGCTAGCACAGATACGCAGTATTTT. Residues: CASSYSADKRGQASTDTQYF.

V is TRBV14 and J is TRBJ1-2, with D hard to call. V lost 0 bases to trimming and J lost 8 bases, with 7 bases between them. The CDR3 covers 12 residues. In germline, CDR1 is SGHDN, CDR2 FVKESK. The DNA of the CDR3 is TGTGCCAGCAGCCAAGATCGAAGGGGCTACACCTTC. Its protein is CASSQDRRGYTF.

For the CDR3, the DNA is TGCAGCGTCACAAGTACCAGAGCAACTAATGAAAAACTGTTTTTT. It yields the protein CSVTSTRATNEKLFF. The chain recombines TRBV29-1 with TRBJ1-4; D is unclear. Looked up from germline, CDR1 is SQVTM and CDR2 is ANQGSEA. V lost 6 bases and J 0 bases, leaving 14 bases between the germline ends. The CDR3 runs to 15 residues.

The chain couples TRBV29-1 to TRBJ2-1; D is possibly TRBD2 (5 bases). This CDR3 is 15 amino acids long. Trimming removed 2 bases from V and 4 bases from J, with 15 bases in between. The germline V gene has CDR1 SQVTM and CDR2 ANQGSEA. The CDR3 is CSVERSRTPYNEQFF. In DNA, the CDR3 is TGCAGCGTTGAACGGTCGAGGACTCCGTACAATGAGCAGTTCTTC.

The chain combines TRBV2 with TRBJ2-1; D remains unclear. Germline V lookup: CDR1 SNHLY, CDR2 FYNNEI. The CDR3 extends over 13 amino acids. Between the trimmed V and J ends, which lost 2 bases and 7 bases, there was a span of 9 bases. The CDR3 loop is CASSERSINEQFF. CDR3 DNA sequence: TGTGCCAGCAGTGAAAGGAGTATAAATGAGCAGTTCTTC.

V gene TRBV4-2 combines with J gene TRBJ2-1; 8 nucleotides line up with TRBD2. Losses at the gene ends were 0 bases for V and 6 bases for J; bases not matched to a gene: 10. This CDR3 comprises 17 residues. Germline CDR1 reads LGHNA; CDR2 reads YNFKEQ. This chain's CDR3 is CASSQDRTSGRPNEQFF. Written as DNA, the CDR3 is TGTGCCAGCAGCCAAGATCGAACCAGCGGGAGACCCAATGAGCAGTTCTTC.

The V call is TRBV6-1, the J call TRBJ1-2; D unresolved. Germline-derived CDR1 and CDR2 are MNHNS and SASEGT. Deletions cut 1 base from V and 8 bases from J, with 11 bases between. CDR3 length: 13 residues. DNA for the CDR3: TGTGCCAGCAGTGAAGACTCCCTAGGGGGCTACACCTTC. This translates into CASSEDSLGGYTF.

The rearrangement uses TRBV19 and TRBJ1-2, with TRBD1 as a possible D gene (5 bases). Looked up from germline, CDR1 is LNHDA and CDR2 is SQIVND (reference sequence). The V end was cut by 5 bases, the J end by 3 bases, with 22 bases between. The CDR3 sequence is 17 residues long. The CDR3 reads CASSRGTEPSTHYGYTF. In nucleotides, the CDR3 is TGTGCCAGTAGTCGCGGGACGGAGCCCTCTACCCACTATGGCTACACCTTC.

The CDR3 coding sequence is TGTGCCACCAGCGCCCTGTCCCAGGACTGGAATACGCAGTATTTT. Its protein product is CATSALSQDWNTQYF. V and J are TRBV15 and TRBJ2-3, with D perhaps matching TRBD2 (5 bases). V dropped 5 bases and J dropped 7 bases, with 19 bases sitting between them. This CDR3 region has 15 residues. Per germline, CDR1 LNHNV and CDR2 YYDKDF (reference sequence).

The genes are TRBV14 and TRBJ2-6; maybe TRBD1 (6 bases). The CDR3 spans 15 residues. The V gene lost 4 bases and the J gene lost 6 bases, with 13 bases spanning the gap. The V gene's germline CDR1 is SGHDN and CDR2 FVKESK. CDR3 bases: TGTGCCAGCAGCCTTCTTGGGGGCTCGGCCAACGTCCTGACTTTC. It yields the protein CASSLLGGSANVLTF.

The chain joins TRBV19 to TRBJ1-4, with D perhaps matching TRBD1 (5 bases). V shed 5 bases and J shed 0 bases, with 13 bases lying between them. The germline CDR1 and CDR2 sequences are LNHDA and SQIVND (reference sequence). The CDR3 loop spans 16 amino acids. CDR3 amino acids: CASSYRQFATNEKLFF. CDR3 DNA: TGTGCCAGTAGTTACCGACAGTTCGCAACTAATGAAAAACTGTTTTTT.

CDR3 residues: CASSPGLAGAKDTQYF. The CDR3 coding sequence is TGTGCCAGCTCACCGGGACTAGCGGGAGCTAAAGATACGCAGTATTTT. The genes are TRBV18 and TRBJ2-3, with 14 bases matching TRBD2. The CDR3 spans 16 residues. The germline gives CDR1 KGHSH, CDR2 LQKENI. V lost 3 bases to trimming and J lost 5 bases; unmatched junction nucleotides: 4.

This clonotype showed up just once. The CDR3 DNA reads as TGCGCCAGCAGCTTGGGTGGTCTAACCCCTACCGGGGAGCTGTTTTTT. The encoded protein is CASSLGGLTPTGELFF. This chain connects TRBV5-1 to TRBJ2-2; D is ambiguous. V shed 0 bases and J shed 5 bases, with 14 bases lying between them. From germline, CDR1 is SGHRS and CDR2 YFSETQ. The CDR3 consists of 16 residues.

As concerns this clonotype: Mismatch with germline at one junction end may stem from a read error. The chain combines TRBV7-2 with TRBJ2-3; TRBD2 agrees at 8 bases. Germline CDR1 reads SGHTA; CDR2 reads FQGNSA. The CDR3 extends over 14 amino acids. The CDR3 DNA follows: TGTGCCAGCAGCATAGCGGGAAGCACAGATACGCAGTATTTT. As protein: CASSIAGSTDTQYF.

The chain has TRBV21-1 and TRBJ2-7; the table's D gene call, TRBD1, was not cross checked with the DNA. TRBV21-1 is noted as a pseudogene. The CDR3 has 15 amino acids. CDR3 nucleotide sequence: TGTGCCAGCAGCAAATTGCCGGGCCGCTCCTACGAGCAGTACTTC. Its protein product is CASSKLPGRSYEQYF.

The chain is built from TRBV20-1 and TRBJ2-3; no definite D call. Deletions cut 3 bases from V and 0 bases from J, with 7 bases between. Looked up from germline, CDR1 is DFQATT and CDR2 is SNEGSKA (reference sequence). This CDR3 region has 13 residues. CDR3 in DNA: TGCAGTGCTAGTAACCCTAGCACAGATACGCAGTATTTT. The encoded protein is CSASNPSTDTQYF.

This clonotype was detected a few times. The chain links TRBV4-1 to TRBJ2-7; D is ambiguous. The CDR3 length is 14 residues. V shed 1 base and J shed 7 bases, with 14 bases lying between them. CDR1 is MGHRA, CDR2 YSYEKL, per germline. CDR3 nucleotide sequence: TGCGCCAGCAGCCAAGTCGGAACTCTCGGTGAGCAGTACTTC. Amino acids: CASSQVGTLGEQYF.

The CDR3 here is CASSPPFYNEQFF. The CDR3 nucleotides read TGTGCCAGCAGTCCGCCGTTTTACAATGAGCAGTTCTTC. The chain joins TRBV7-2 to TRBJ2-1; D call uncertain. V was pared by 6 bases and J by 4 bases, with 10 bases between. The CDR3 sequence is 13 residues long. Germline CDR1 and CDR2: SGHTA and FQGNSA.

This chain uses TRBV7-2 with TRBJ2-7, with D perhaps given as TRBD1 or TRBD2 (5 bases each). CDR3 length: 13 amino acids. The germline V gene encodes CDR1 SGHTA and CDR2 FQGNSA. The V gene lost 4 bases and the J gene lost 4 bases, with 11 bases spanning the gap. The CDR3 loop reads CASSSGTKYEQYF. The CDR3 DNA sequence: TGTGCCAGCAGCTCTGGGACCAAGTACGAGCAGTACTTC.

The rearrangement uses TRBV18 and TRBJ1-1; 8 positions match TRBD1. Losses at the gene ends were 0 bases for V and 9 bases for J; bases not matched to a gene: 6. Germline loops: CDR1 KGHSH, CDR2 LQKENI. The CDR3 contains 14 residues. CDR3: CASSPPMDRVKAFF. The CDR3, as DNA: TGTGCCAGCTCACCACCGATGGACAGGGTTAAAGCTTTCTTT.

The CDR3 region is CASSSHYAQETQYF. CDR3 in DNA: TGCGCCAGCAGCTCGCATTATGCCCAAGAGACCCAGTACTTC. The chain combines TRBV5-1 with TRBJ2-5; D call uncertain. Per germline, CDR1 SGHRS and CDR2 YFSETQ. The CDR3 spans 14 residues. The V end was cut by 3 bases, the J end by 1 base, with 10 bases between.

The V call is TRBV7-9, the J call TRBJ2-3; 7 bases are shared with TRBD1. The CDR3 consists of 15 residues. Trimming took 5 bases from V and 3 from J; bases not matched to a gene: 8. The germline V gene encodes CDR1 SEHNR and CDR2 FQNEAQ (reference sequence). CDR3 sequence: CASSLRDRATDTQYF. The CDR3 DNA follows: TGTGCCAGCAGCCTCCGAGACAGGGCAACAGATACGCAGTATTTT.